This T cell receptor beta chain was identified in a study of cytomegalovirus exposure and HLA in healthy donors (dated by TCRdb to about 2017). As for the study more broadly: According to an earlier analysis of 587 of the donors, about 170 million T cells yielded 120 million or so unique TCR beta sequences and about 300 Gb of sequence data. Roughly 300 gigabases of sequencing data and approximately 84 million unique TCR sequences were included in an early release covering about 600 HLA-typed donors. The genetic ancestry cluster associated with self-reported Caucasian donors included 70% to 85% of the roughly 390 genotyped donors. The study aimed to test whether signatures of past pathogen exposure could be identified by cataloging public T cell receptors. The T cell repertoires of 700 or so subjects were profiled by immunosequencing and related to cytomegalovirus serostatus. Along with the roughly 670-subject first cohort, a separate validation cohort of 120 different subjects was used. The study combined high-throughput TCR immunosequencing, statistical association of individual TCRs with disease status, and machine learning to predict cytomegalovirus infection status. In a later analysis, previously published TCR beta repertoires from roughly 710 donors were re-analyzed and high-resolution HLA genotyping was added so that TCR occurrence patterns could be studied. In the later analysis, no new phenotypic data were used to find candidate immune exposures; instead, reliance was placed on TCR beta sequences and their occurrence across donors. An earlier analysis of about 620 of the donors applied high-throughput TCR beta sequencing to assess whether each TCR beta V gene segment acted as functional or pseudogenic. Alongside the repertoire data, information on donor age, sex, ethnicity and CMV serostatus was compiled. A later genetic analysis took genome-wide SNP genotypes for about three fifths of the roughly 700 donors and used that subset as a discovery cohort. Every repertoire in the discovery cohort had been generated on one and the same sequencing platform. Class I and class II HLA loci were covered by the typing at four-digit resolution. The number of donors typed differed by locus, with roughly 629-640 for A, B, C, DRB1 and DQB1, approximately 500 for DQA1, 600 to 610 for DPA1, and some 450 for DPB1. Four or five DR-DQ haplotypes were handled as single units for association and clustering because linkage in the cohort was strong. Across approximately 400 genotyped donors of the cohort, an average of about 240,000 unique TCR beta nucleotide sequences per donor were sequenced, and approximately 17% of those sequences were non-productive.

The library was generated by the immunoSEQ multiplex PCR assay. A mixture of 60 forward primers for TCR Vbeta segments and 13 reverse primers for TCR Jbeta segments was used in the multiplex PCR. The CDR3 region of rearranged TCR beta genes was amplified from genomic DNA with a multiplex PCR assay. Amplified TCR beta libraries were sequenced as 87-base-pair reads on the Illumina HiSeq System. For the original study's pipeline: Across the 700 or so repertoires, a later analysis counted some 81 million unique TCR beta chains, around 10 million of which were shared by at least two donors. Raw reads were error-corrected and collapsed into unique sequences with a nearest-neighbor algorithm that merged closely related sequences to remove PCR and sequencing errors. To assign V, D and J gene segments, CDR3 sequences were aligned to IMGT reference sequences. Each retained sequence needed at least a six-nucleotide match to both a V gene segment and a J gene segment. A rearrangement was called productive if the CDR3 had no stop codons and remained in frame with V and J, and every other rearrangement was called non-productive. Following IMGT convention, CDR3 was defined as the stretch from the second conserved V-encoded cysteine up to the conserved J-encoded phenylalanine. In an earlier analysis of around 600 of the donors, sequences lacking an unambiguous match to a single V gene segment were excluded. An earlier analysis of 587 of the donors classified V segments as functional when productive rearrangements were above 56.7% and as segregating when the standard deviation between donors was above 5%. A statistical classification framework was built for diagnosing cytomegalovirus status from the catalog of TCR beta chain sequences. V and J gene assignment, in a later analysis, came from comparing TCR nucleotide sequences with IMGT/GENE-DB human TR gene sequences. The TCRdist pipeline was used in a later analysis to assign CDR3 sequences and most-parsimonious VDJ recombination scenarios. In a later analysis, each TCR beta chain was defined by its CDR3 amino acid sequence together with its V-gene family, and reads without a unique V-gene family were excluded. To address suspected cross-contamination and a sequencing artifact, a later analysis removed a few hundred highly shared, low-generation-probability nucleotide sequences. For each public chain, a later analysis derived a clonal expansion index from normalized ranks of inferred template counts within each repertoire. Generation probabilities in a later analysis came from a VDJ recombination model fitted to out-of-frame rearrangements, and those results were checked against IGoR. Hypergeometric tests were used in a later analysis to score TCR-TCR, TCR-HLA and TCR-CMV co-occurrence, with a repertoire-size bias correction applied to the TCR pairs. To estimate false discovery rates, a later analysis permuted the HLA or CMV assignments 20 times. In a later analysis, co-occurring TCRs were grouped using DBSCAN, with TCRdist sequence similarity added in when clustering inside HLA-allele-positive subsets. Repertoires with fewer than 30,000 or more than 120,000 public chains were left out of co-occurrence clustering, as were about five repertoires with anomalous nucleotide sharing. TCRdb provides this immuneACCESS table in a form limited to in-frame rearrangements. Some clones are lacking; in checked studies, under half of them reflect an unresolved V gene, and why the rest are absent is not known. V and J calls plus clone size are reproduced from that table; the DNA served to infer D and trimming. This sample is represented by some 76,000 clones; around 65% of them were singletons. Of the sample, roughly 4.9% falls within the top ten clones.

The cohort comprised some 730 healthy bone marrow donors. At the time of sampling, all cohort members were nominally healthy, though unrecorded immune exposures were likely present. The donor tested CMV seropositive and was one of the 289 seropositive cohort members. A peripheral blood sample was provided by each donor, and peripheral blood mononuclear cells were used for TCR beta sequencing. Genomic DNA extraction from the blood cell samples was performed with the Qiagen DNeasy Blood Extraction Kit. As for this clone: Its antigen is still unknown. It has no much larger one-base neighbor in the sample; base qualities were not kept.

The investigation overall reported the following: In a later analysis, HLA-associated TCR beta chains showed more clonal expansion and lower generation probabilities than non-associated chains that were equally common. In an earlier analysis of approximately 600 of the donors, most TCR beta V segments were observed in productive rearrangements about 87% or about 30% of the time, broadly matching IMGT annotations. In a later analysis, 15,000 to 20,000 TCR beta sequences were associated with specific HLA alleles at a false discovery rate of 0.05. According to the authors, the approach could potentially be generalized to other disease states and immunological phenotypes. Because the 87-base-pair reads could not distinguish some IMGT-functional V segments, including TRBV6-2 and TRBV6-3, those segments were excluded. A further reported finding was that TCR beta sequences accurately predicted the HLA-A and HLA-B alleles for most subjects in the first cohort. A later genetic analysis associated a missense DCLRE1C variant with V-gene and J-gene trimming of TCR beta chains, and an independent cohort replicated the association. Because counts were too low, about 15 rarely observed V segments, including chromosome 9 orphons, were left out of the earlier analysis of several hundred of the donors. A later genetic analysis reported fewer N-insertions in productive TCRs among donors in an Asian-associated ancestry cluster than the approximately 670-donor mean. A few of the identified cytomegalovirus-associated TCR beta chains were confirmed in vitro to be specific for cytomegalovirus antigens. According to a later analysis, most CMV-associated TCR beta chains appeared to be HLA-restricted, and the HLA associations seemed to be driven largely by CMV exposure. The study gave a list of 150 to 200 TCR beta chains associated with cytomegalovirus. For the cohort, immune exposure information was limited to CMV serostatus. Roughly uniform sequencing depth across donors was assumed in presence/absence analyses, although this assumption may not hold. In both the original and validation cohorts, the classifier was reported to diagnose cytomegalovirus status with high specificity and sensitivity. A later analysis reported that several top co-occurrence clusters appeared linked to parvovirus B19, influenza, CMV and Epstein-Barr virus. A later analysis found that TCR association rates varied across HLA loci, with DRB1 alleles showing the most associated TCRs and HLA-C alleles the fewest. Only TCR beta chains were sequenced in this cohort, and the absence of alpha or paired-chain data limited detectable features. Most TCR sequences were observed very rarely across donors, whereas some public TCRs were present in many individuals. HLA typing was unavailable for some donors at each locus, so association tests used only the typed subset. Linkage disequilibrium might explain the correlated functional status among segregating V segments, but an unknown experimental factor could not be ruled out. Strong co-occurrence of HLA alleles, especially DR and DQ, made assigning TCR associations to individual alleles difficult. The sequencing pipeline was judged likely to have produced a cluster of highly shared sequence variants as a technical artifact.

From the cysteine through the phenylalanine, the CDR3 covers 15 amino acids. Just CDR3 DNA is preserved here, 45 bases in frame from base 1. Per the germline V gene, SGDLS is the CDR1 and YYNGEE is the CDR2. Trimming removed 3 bases from V and 8 bases from J; the gene matches leave 4 bases unexplained. The sample was PBMCs. The chain uses TRBV9 and TRBJ1-6; TRBD1 aligns with 11 central bases. The receptor was derived from a man in his fifties or sixties in good health and CMV-seropositive. CDR3 sequence: CASSAGTGGYSPLHF. The DNA sequence reads TGTGCCAGCAGCGCCGGGACAGGGGGTTATTCACCCCTCCACTTT.